This T cell receptor beta chain was recovered during a study of shared T cell receptors in the human thymus. The V and J ends lost 4 bases and 4 bases, in that order; junction bases with no gene match: 6. Germline V gene lookup returns CDR1 GTSNPN and CDR2 SVGIG (reference sequence). This CDR3 is 13 amino acids long. Data came from immunoSEQ multiplex PCR; TCRdb stores just in-frame clones and leaves some out. The sample consists of over 650,000 clones, over 75% of them appearing once. The same data also contributed to another study, on human thymus T cells. From that second work: Healthy Finnish infants undergoing corrective surgery for congenital heart defects were used as donors. Corrective cardiac operations yielded the resected thymus tissue. Seemingly biased V and J gene usage marked thymic and blood repertoires. Thymic TCR repertoires of unrelated people reportedly overlapped highly.

This chain links TRBV30 with TRBJ1-2, with 7 bases identical to TRBD1. The sample consisted of thymocytes. The clonotype was recovered from a boy under two years old with a congenital heart defect. CDR3 DNA sequence: TGTGCCTGGAATAGTGAGGGGGCCTATGGCTACACCTTC. Translating gives CAWNSEGAYGYTF.